This TCR beta chain emerged from a study of blood T cell repertoires in COVID-19. Study information: Specimens from acute and convalescent COVID-19 originated in the United States, Italy and Spain. From T cells, B-cell-depleted T cells, or PBMCs came the material, which was cDNA or gDNA.

CDR1 is KGHSH, CDR2 LQKENI, per germline. Trimming took off 8 bases at V and 6 bases at J, with 17 bases between the two ends. This CDR3 is 14 amino acids long. As processed by the authors: Amplification from reference gene primers served as the basis for estimated nucleated cell counts. Profiling relied on immunoSEQ multiplex PCR, and the TCRdb table lists in-frame clones only, not all of them. V, J and clone size are those of that table, while D and trimming were read from the DNA. The sample gives about 200,000 clones, roughly 80% of which show up once; 4.5% to 7% is in the top ten. The sample was peripheral blood. The receptor comes from an older woman with acute or convalescent COVID-19. The chain is built from TRBV18 and TRBJ2-1, with a tentative D call TRBD1 (6 bases). CDR3 in amino acids: CASRNDPGANEQFF. DNA of the CDR3: TGTGCCAGCCGGAATGATCCAGGGGCCAATGAGCAGTTCTTC. The full variable domain, in which reference TRBV18 and TRBJ2-1 provide the parts outside the CDR3, is NAGVMQNPRHLVRRRGQEARLRCSPMKGHSHVYWYRQLPEEGLKFMVYLQKENIIDESGMPKERFSAEFPKEGPSILRIQQVVRGDSAAYFCASRNDPGANEQFFGPGTRLTVL.